Described below is a single T cell receptor (beta chain) sequence and its context. Its antigen remains unknown. Reverse transcribing all isolated RNA meant expressed TCRB transcripts were sequenced. An average around 3.5 million reads came from naive, central memory and regulatory T cell samples. Clones were sequenced by immunoSEQ multiplex PCR, and TCRdb holds only the in-frame ones, with some missing. The sample carries fewer than 900,000 clones, roughly 16% recorded once. These data originate in a study of beta chain features in type 1 diabetes. Whole-study results and caveats: Insertions were fewer and deletions more numerous at VDJ junctions in type 1 diabetes patients.

The CDR3 sequence is 14 residues long. Germline trimming cut 3 bases from V and 7 bases from J; bases unmatched to any gene: 7. This receptor was identified in a woman between 18 and 29 years old in good health. This chain connects TRBV23-1 to TRBJ2-7; 9 bases map to TRBD2. TRBV23-1 is sorted into the ORF group, with uncertain function. Material for sequencing was naive CD4+ T cells from blood. The CDR3 spells CASSHGREGREQYF. DNA of the CDR3: TGCGCCAGCAGTCATGGGCGGGAGGGGAGAGAGCAGTACTTC.